This T cell receptor (beta chain) stems from a study of T cells in women clearing cervical HPV infection. About the research overall: Women with histologically confirmed HPV16-related CIN3 or worse, 2 with invasive cancer, served as cases. Case blood was drawn when the lesion was first found; control blood after infection became undetectable.

The CDR3 length is 19 residues. Germline CDR1 reads KGHSH; CDR2 reads LQKENI. V lost 5 bases and J lost 0, with 23 bases in between. Study findings and constraints: Cases carried less TRBV6-7 than controls: roughly 0.11% versus 0.16%.

About this clone itself: As yet, its antigen is unknown. The read finishes 3 residues shy of the CDR3 end, and the germline J gene is used to complete it.

The table came from immunoSEQ multiplex PCR; TCRdb's copy has only in-frame clones and leaves some out. The sample yields approximately 39,000 clones, of which the top ten take up about 1.7%. Sequencing was carried out using blood buffy coat. The clonotype was recovered from a woman between 18 and 69 years old with a cervical HPV16 infection that either progressed to CIN3+ or cleared (not recorded which). The genes are TRBV18 and TRBJ2-1; D is ambiguous. Partial CDR3 DNA: TGTGCCAGCTCAGACCCCCAGTTTTGGATCCCGGGCTCCTACAATGAG. It specifies CASSDPQFWIPGSYNE. The CDR3 in its entirety is CASSDPQFWIPGSYNEQFF. Filled out from reference TRBV18 and TRBJ2-1, the complete variable domain reads NAGVMQNPRHLVRRRGQEARLRCSPMKGHSHVYWYRQLPEEGLKFMVYLQKENIIDESGMPKERFSAEFPKEGPSILRIQQVVRGDSAAYFCASSDPQFWIPGSYNEQFFGPGTRLTVL.